This T cell receptor beta chain emerged from a study of CD8+ T cells in alopecia areata. For the study at large: At a dose of 5 to 10 mg twice daily, oral tofacitinib was given to treated patients.

Extracted RNA was reverse transcribed, and the resulting cDNA served as sequencing template. TCRdb keeps only in-frame clones here, not all; method: immunoSEQ multiplex PCR. The sample lists about 150,000 clones; 45% to 60% were seen once. Study-wide results and caveats: Scalp samples also contribute reads from the resident alphabeta T cells found in normal skin.

Peripheral blood and lesional scalp punch biopsies came from alopecia areata patients. In the case of this clone: Its antigen remains unknown.

The CDR3 consists of 14 residues. CDR1 and CDR2 from the germline V gene are SGHAT and FQNNGV. V dropped 0 bases and J dropped 4 bases, with 7 bases sitting between them. The chain links TRBV11-2 to TRBJ2-1; D is undetermined. Sequencing was carried out using CD4+ T cells sorted from blood. The clonotype comes from a human donor with alopecia areata. CDR3 loop: CASSLDPSYNEQFF. The CDR3 DNA reads as TGTGCCAGCAGCTTAGATCCCTCTTACAATGAGCAGTTCTTC.